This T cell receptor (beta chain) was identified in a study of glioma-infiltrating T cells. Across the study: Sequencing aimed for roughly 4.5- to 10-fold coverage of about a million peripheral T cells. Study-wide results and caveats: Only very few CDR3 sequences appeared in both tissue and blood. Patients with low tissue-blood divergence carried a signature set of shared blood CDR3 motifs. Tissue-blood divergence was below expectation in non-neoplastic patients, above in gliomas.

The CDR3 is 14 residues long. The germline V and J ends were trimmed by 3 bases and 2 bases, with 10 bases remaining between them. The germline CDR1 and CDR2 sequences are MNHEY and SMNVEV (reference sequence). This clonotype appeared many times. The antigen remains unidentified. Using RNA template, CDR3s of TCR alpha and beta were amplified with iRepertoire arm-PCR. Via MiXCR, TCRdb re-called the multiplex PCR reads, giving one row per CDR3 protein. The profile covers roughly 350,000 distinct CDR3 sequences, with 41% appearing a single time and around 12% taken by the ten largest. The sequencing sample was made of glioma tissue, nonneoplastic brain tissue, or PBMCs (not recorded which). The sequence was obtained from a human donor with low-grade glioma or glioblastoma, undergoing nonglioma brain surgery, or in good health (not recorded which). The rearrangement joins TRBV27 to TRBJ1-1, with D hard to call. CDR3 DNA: TGTGCCAGCAGTTTTGATACACGTAACACTGAAGCTTTCTTT. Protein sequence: CASSFDTRNTEAFF.